This T cell receptor (beta chain) came from a study of shared clonotypes between healthy human individuals. Whole-study context: CD4 naive and CD4 memory each took three plates per donor, while CD8 naive took two and CD8 memory one.

General observations from the study: A generally larger estimated richness was seen in naive subsets than in memory subsets.

Evenly divided among several immunoSEQ plates was the genomic DNA of each subset. A roughly 200 ng quantity of DNA, 25,000 to 35,000 T cell genomes, went into the sorted-subset replicate PCRs. Libraries were prepared by immunoSEQ multiplex PCR; TCRdb keeps only in-frame clonotypes and omits some of them. Found here are under 1,900,000 clones, less than 99% of them singletons; the top ten hold approximately 0.4%. Notes on this clone: Its antigen is unidentified.

The receptor was derived from a man in his thirties or forties in good health. Sample: naive CD4+ T cells sorted from blood. Subset given: CD45RA+ positively selected.

CDR3 coding DNA: TGTGCCAGCAGAAGGGCGGGGAAGAACACTGAAGCTTTCTTT. This translates into CASRRAGKNTEAFF. The rearrangement uses TRBV6-5 and TRBJ1-1; D is unresolved. Trimming took 6 bases from V and 1 from J, leaving 12 bases between them. This CDR3 comprises 14 residues. The germline V gene has CDR1 MNHEY and CDR2 SVGAGI.